Shown below are 17 T cell receptor beta chains from a single sample sequenced in a study of T cell responses to AZD1222 COVID-19 vaccine. Generated by immunoSEQ multiplex PCR, the TCRdb table keeps only in-frame clones and is missing some. The sample shows 180,000 or so clones, 80% to 95% of them seen only once. The sample was peripheral blood, taken 28 days after the second AZD1222 dose. The receptors were gathered from an adult who received the AZD1222 COVID-19 vaccine.

The V and J genes are TRBV18 and TRBJ1-6, with D uncertain. The CDR3 contains 15 residues. CDR1 and CDR2 (germline): KGHSH, LQKENI. V lost 2 bases, J lost 9 bases, and 14 bases lay in between. CDR3 in DNA: TGTGCCAGCTCACCAACGGGAAGGGAATCTTCACCCCTCCACTTT. It codes for CASSPTGRESSPLHF.

V gene TRBV9 combines with J gene TRBJ1-2; D is uncertain. Trimming removed 4 bases from V and 8 bases from J, with 18 bases in between. The CDR3 has 14 amino acids. Germline lookup yields CDR1 SGDLS and CDR2 YYNGEE. The CDR3: CASSPGSDLGGYTF. The CDR3 region has the DNA TGTGCCAGCAGCCCAGGAAGTGACCTTGGGGGCTACACCTTC. Supplemented by reference TRBV9 and TRBJ1-2, the full variable domain reads DSGVTQTPKHLITATGQRVTLRCSPRSGDLSVYWYQQSLDQGLQFLIQYYNGEERAKGNILERFSAQQFPDLHSELNLSSLELGDSALYFCASSPGSDLGGYTFGSGTRLTVV.

This chain uses TRBV29-1 with TRBJ1-2; D is undetermined. This CDR3 is 12 amino acids long. V lost 6 bases and J lost 1, with 9 bases in between. Germline CDR1 SQVTM, CDR2 ANQGSEA. CDR3 DNA: TGCAGCGTCATAGGGATTAACTATGGCTACACCTTC. Amino acids: CSVIGINYGYTF.

This chain uses TRBV7-6 with TRBJ2-6; D call uncertain. Trimming left V 4 bases short and J 2 bases short, with 15 bases between. There are 17 residues in the CDR3. Germline V lookup: CDR1 SGHVS, CDR2 FNYEAQ. The CDR3 DNA is TGTGCCAGCAGCTCCCCTGTACGAGTGGCTGGGGCCAACGTCCTGACTTTC. It translates to CASSSPVRVAGANVLTF. Based on the CDR3 plus reference TRBV7-6 and TRBJ2-6, the full variable domain is GAGVSQSPRYKVTKRGQDVALRCDPISGHVSLYWYRQALGQGPEFLTYFNYEAQQDKSGLPNDRFSAERPEGSISTLTIQRTEQRDSAMYRCASSSPVRVAGANVLTFGAGSRLTVL.

The genes are TRBV10-2 and TRBJ2-3; D could derive from TRBD1 or TRBD2 (6 bases each). The CDR3 extends over 16 amino acids. The ends were cut back, 1 base at V and 1 base at J, with 12 bases in the middle. CDR1 and CDR2 from the germline V gene are WSHSY and SAAADI. This CDR3 reads CASSEWGASGTDTQYF. CDR3 nucleotide sequence: TGCGCCAGCAGTGAGTGGGGGGCTAGCGGCACAGATACGCAGTATTTT.

J is TRBJ2-6 and V is TRBV7-8; D assignment may be TRBD1 or TRBD2 (6 bases each). V was cut by 1 base and J by 8 bases, with 12 bases left in between. The CDR3 runs 15 residues. Germline loops: CDR1 SGHVS, CDR2 FQNEAQ. In DNA form, the CDR3 reads TGTGCCAGCAGCTTAGTACCAGGGGACTCCAACGTCCTGACTTTC. Translated, it gives CASSLVPGDSNVLTF.

The V call is TRBV12-3 or TRBV12-4, the J call TRBJ1-1; unclear D gene. V lost 5 bases and J lost 4, with 11 bases in between. The CDR3 totals 13 residues. CDR3 coding DNA: TGTGCCAGCAGTCCCAGTCCAGCCACTGAAGCTTTCTTT. Its protein is CASSPSPATEAFF.

The rearrangement links TRBV14 to TRBJ1-1; D not certain. The CDR3 is 13 amino acids. Germline lookup yields CDR1 SGHDN and CDR2 FVKESK. V gave up 4 bases and J gave up 5 bases, with 11 bases separating them. The CDR3 nucleotides read TGTGCCAGCAGCCGATCGTCCGGGACTGAAGCTTTCTTT. This gives the protein CASSRSSGTEAFF.

This clone showed up just a few times. The rearrangement links TRBV10-1 to TRBJ1-3; D possibly corresponds to TRBD1 (6 bases). This CDR3 contains 15 residues. The V end lost 6 bases, the J end lost 0 bases, and 12 bases lay between the germline ends. CDR1 is WNHNN, CDR2 SYGVQD, per germline (reference sequence). Here the CDR3 reads CASSPGQYSGNTIYF. The CDR3 region has the DNA TGCGCCAGCAGCCCCGGACAGTACTCTGGAAACACCATATATTTT.

The CDR3 protein is CASSYRAYEQYF. The CDR3 DNA is TGTGCCAGCAGTTATAGGGCTTACGAGCAGTACTTC. This chain links TRBV7-9 with TRBJ2-7; D is undetermined. Germline-derived CDR1 and CDR2 are SEHNR and FQNEAQ (reference sequence). V lost 6 bases and J lost 4, with 10 bases in between. The CDR3 length is 12 residues.

This rearrangement joins TRBV29-1 to TRBJ1-4, with D hard to call. Trimming took off 4 bases at V and 0 bases at J, with 6 bases between the two ends. Per germline, CDR1 SQVTM and CDR2 ANQGSEA. The CDR3 has 13 amino acids. The CDR3 reads CSVGGTTNEKLFF. The DNA of the CDR3 is TGCAGCGTTGGAGGCACAACTAATGAAAAACTGTTTTTT.

The chain is built from TRBV7-3 and TRBJ2-1, with D tentatively TRBD2 (7 bases). The CDR3 is made up of 16 amino acids. V was clipped by 5 bases and J by 6 bases, with 20 bases between them. Germline V gives CDR1 SGHTA, CDR2 FQGTGA. The CDR3 DNA reads TGTGCCAGCAGCCCCCAAGGGGGAGGGGTGGGCAATGAGCAGTTCTTC. Its protein is CASSPQGGGVGNEQFF.

The CDR3 DNA follows: TGTGCCAGCAGCTTGGCGGGGAGGGGTAGAACTAATGAAAAACTGTTTTTT. It codes for CASSLAGRGRTNEKLFF. This chain links TRBV5-6 with TRBJ1-4; a possible D gene is TRBD1 (5 bases). Germline CDR1 SGHDT, CDR2 YYEEEE. The CDR3 spans 17 residues. Trimming removed 0 bases at V and 1 base at J, with 13 bases between.

The chain combines TRBV7-2 with TRBJ2-7; 12 bases line up with TRBD2. CDR3 length: 14 residues. The V and J ends lost 5 bases and 4 bases, in that order; junction bases with no gene match: 3. Looked up from germline, CDR1 is SGHTA and CDR2 is FQGNSA. The CDR3 DNA sequence: TGTGCCAGCAGCCTCACTAGCGGGGGGTACGAGCAGTACTTC. Translating gives CASSLTSGGYEQYF.

The chain employs TRBV15 and TRBJ2-1, with 9 bases that match TRBD2. Losses at the gene ends were 5 bases for V and 8 bases for J; bases not matched to a gene: 13. Germline-derived CDR1 and CDR2 are LNHNV and YYDKDF (reference sequence). The CDR3 length is 16 residues. The CDR3 spells CATSGILSRGGDEQFF. In nucleotides, the CDR3 is TGTGCCACCAGCGGAATCCTCTCGCGGGGGGGCGATGAGCAGTTCTTC.

The DNA of the CDR3 is TGTGCCACCCAAGGTGAGGGTCCCTTCCCTAATCAGCCCCAGCATTTT. Its translation: CATQGEGPFPNQPQHF. The chain has TRBV19 and TRBJ1-5; no definite D call. Germline-derived CDR1 and CDR2 are LNHDA and SQIVND (reference sequence). The CDR3 loop spans 16 amino acids. V was clipped by 10 bases and J by 4 bases, with 23 bases between them. Combining the CDR3 with reference TRBV19 and TRBJ1-5 gives the whole variable domain DGGITQSPKYLFRKEGQNVTLSCEQNLNHDAMYWYRQDPGQGLRLIYYSQIVNDFQKGDIAEGYSVSREKKESFPLTVTSAQKNPTAFYLCATQGEGPFPNQPQHFGDGTRLSIL.

The chain carries TRBV7-6 and TRBJ2-7; the match to TRBD2 covers 7 bases. Germline V gene data show CDR1 as SGHVS and CDR2 as FNYEAQ. The V segment lost 4 bases and the J segment 2 bases; nucleotides outside the gene matches: 8. The CDR3 has 15 amino acids. CDR3 protein: CASSYSGGGTYEQYF. For the CDR3, the DNA is TGTGCCAGCAGCTACTCGGGGGGAGGAACCTACGAGCAGTACTTC. The full variable domain, completed using reference TRBV7-6 and TRBJ2-7, is GAGVSQSPRYKVTKRGQDVALRCDPISGHVSLYWYRQALGQGPEFLTYFNYEAQQDKSGLPNDRFSAERPEGSISTLTIQRTEQRDSAMYRCASSYSGGGTYEQYFGPGTRLTVT.